This paragraph reports one T cell receptor beta chain. The CDR3 extends over 15 amino acids. Trimming at V came to 2 bases and at J to 4 bases, leaving 5 bases not matched to a gene. With a J-beta primer mix and a sample-barcoded 5' primer, a second PCR ran 7 to 11 cycles. TCRdb used MiXCR to reprocess the 5' RACE reads, holding one entry per CDR3 protein. The top ten hold around 25% of the sample, which has roughly 730,000 distinct CDR3 sequences, around 50% seen once. The data are from a study of blood T cells in healthy people across ages. Sequenced: blood. V and J are TRBV12-3 or TRBV12-4 and TRBJ2-3; 8 positions agree with TRBD2. This sequence originates from a man aged 40-50 years in good health. CDR3 amino acids: CASSLIGTSADTQYF. The CDR3 DNA follows: TGTGCCAGCAGTTTAATTGGGACTAGTGCAGATACGCAGTATTTT.